The entry below gives a single TCR beta chain sequence along with its context. Its target is unknown. Amplification used 52 TRBV primers and 13 TRBJ primers. Assay: immunoSEQ multiplex PCR; the TCRdb copy retains only in-frame clones and omits some. Of about 6,100 clones listed, approximately 92% are singletons. The data were obtained in a study of regulatory T cells. Patients aged 2 to 39 years had fewer naive T cells. The CDR3 is made up of 15 amino acids. The germline gives CDR1 SGHRS, CDR2 YFSETQ. Trimming took 0 bases from V and 0 from J, leaving 9 bases between them. Whole-study findings and limits: Compared with autologous conventional CD4+ cells and control regulatory cells, CD3G-deficient regulatory T cells showed reduced diversity. Patient Treg samples had roughly tenfold fewer unique productive TRB reads than controls.

The TCR was taken from a person under 35 with CD3G deficiency. The chain employs TRBV5-1 and TRBJ1-2; no reliable D call. The material sequenced was CD4+ Tregs sorted from blood. The DNA of the CDR3 is TGCGCCAGCAGCTTGGACGGTTTTACTAACTATGGCTACACCTTC. Translation gives CASSLDGFTNYGYTF.